What follows are 13 T cell receptor beta chains derived from one specimen sequenced in a study of low-dose radiotherapy and immunotherapy resistance in tumors (dated by TCRdb to between 2020 and 2023). Sequencing was performed on an Illumina HiSeq 2500. First-strand cDNA was synthesized using Superscript III and a set of TRAV- and TRBV-specific primers, so that both TCRalpha and TCRbeta chains were covered. TCRs were amplified with Phusion for about 22 PCR cycles using a constant-region primer together with the adapter attached to the V primers. TCRdb cleaned the public reads at Q25 with fastp, built clones with MiXCR and kept in-frame beta chains. Each entry is one CDR3 protein sequence, shown with its most common DNA and genes. The table for this sample lists about 97,000 distinct CDR3 sequences; under 25% of them were counted only once. Together, the top ten hold 4.1% of the sample. Sample time point, as interpreted from the label and publication: after trial treatment. Explained via the paper, the treatment or condition label denotes: LDRT plus nivolumab, ipilimumab, low-dose cyclophosphamide and aspirin (RACIN trial).

Source: PBMCs, taken after low-dose radiotherapy plus immunotherapy. The receptor set was obtained from a male donor with prostate cancer.

About this clonotype: It differs at one base from a far larger clone, so likely a read error. The chain recombines TRBV5-3 with TRBJ1-1; TRBD1 matches 7 bases. TRBV5-3 qualifies as an ORF whose function is uncertain. The CDR3 length is 12 residues. Trimming removed 4 bases from V and 10 bases from J; junction bases left unmatched: 7. CDR3 in amino acids: CARSGPTGIAFF. DNA for the CDR3: TGTGCCAGAAGCGGCCCGACAGGGATAGCTTTCTTT.

The rearrangement joins TRBV11-2 to TRBJ1-3; the D is unclear. The CDR3 has 13 residues. Germline CDR1 and CDR2: SGHAT and FQNNGV. V lost 3 bases to trimming and J lost 3 bases, with 6 bases between them. CDR3 sequence reads: CASSFPGGNTIYF. The CDR3 region has the DNA TGTGCCAGCAGCTTCCCGGGTGGAAACACCATATATTTT.

This clonotype was picked up many times. The CDR3: CASSLTGTAGEQYF. The CDR3 DNA follows: TGCGCCAGCAGCTTGACAGGGACAGCGGGCGAGCAGTACTTC. The rearrangement uses TRBV5-1 and TRBJ2-7; TRBD1 might be the D (7 bases). Trimming shortened V by 1 base and J by 6 bases, and 14 bases separated the two germline ends. There are 14 residues in the CDR3. Germline-derived CDR1 and CDR2 are SGHRS and YFSETQ.

V gene TRBV7-2 combines with J gene TRBJ2-2; TRBD2 aligns across 9 bases. V lost 4 bases and J lost 0; bases outside the gene matches: 3. Germline assignment: CDR1 SGHTA and CDR2 FQGNSA. The length of the CDR3 is 16 residues. CDR3 loop: CASSSGLAPNTGELFF. In DNA, the CDR3 is TGTGCCAGCAGCTCCGGACTAGCGCCGAACACCGGGGAGCTGTTTTTT.

J is TRBJ2-3 and V is TRBV9, with 12 nucleotides matching TRBD2. The CDR3 spans 16 residues. Germline lookup yields CDR1 SGDLS and CDR2 YYNGEE. Trimming at V came to 5 bases and at J to 4 bases, leaving 8 bases not matched to a gene. CDR3 loop: CASSRLAGGIADTQYF. CDR3 DNA: TGTGCCAGCAGTAGGCTAGCGGGGGGGATCGCAGATACGCAGTATTTT.

This clonotype was counted at least ten times. The chain recombines TRBV6-2 or TRBV6-3 with TRBJ2-1; no firm D call. V was clipped by 5 bases and J by 15 bases, with 20 bases between them. Germline lookup yields CDR1 MNHEY and CDR2 SVGEGT. The CDR3 has 13 residues. The DNA of the CDR3 is TGTGCCAGCAGTGATGGTGGACCGCTATCCTTGTTCTTC. This encodes CASSDGGPLSLFF.

This clonotype was counted at least ten times. The chain recombines TRBV7-3 with TRBJ2-3, with D tentatively TRBD2 (5 bases). V was shortened by 5 bases and J by 6 bases, with 15 bases between the two germline ends. There are 14 residues in the CDR3. The germline V gene has CDR1 SGHTA and CDR2 FQGTGA. CDR3 sequence reads: CASSALGLPDTQYF. The CDR3 DNA is TGTGCCAGCAGCGCACTAGGACTCCCGGATACGCAGTATTTT.

This clonotype was counted many times. J is TRBJ2-1 and V is TRBV19; D possibly corresponds to TRBD2 (5 bases). Deletions cut 6 bases from V and 5 bases from J, with 11 bases between. Germline CDR1 reads LNHDA; CDR2 reads SQIVND (reference sequence). The CDR3 length is 13 residues. DNA of the CDR3: TGTGCCAGTAGCTCCGGGGTCCACAATGAGCAGTTCTTC. Translating gives CASSSGVHNEQFF. The whole variable domain, filled in from reference TRBV19 and TRBJ2-1, reads DGGITQSPKYLFRKEGQNVTLSCEQNLNHDAMYWYRQDPGQGLRLIYYSQIVNDFQKGDIAEGYSVSREKKESFPLTVTSAQKNPTAFYLCASSSGVHNEQFFGPGTRLTVL.

Worth noting for this clonotype: A read error is the likely source, as a far larger clone sits one nucleotide away. The chain uses TRBV2 and TRBJ2-1; a possible D gene is TRBD2 (6 bases). V was trimmed by 8 bases and J by 10 bases, leaving 21 bases between them. This CDR3 region has 14 residues. Germline V lookup: CDR1 SNHLY, CDR2 FYNNEI. CDR3 protein: CASGRLAQSYEQFF. The CDR3 region has the DNA TGTGCCAGCGGGAGGTTAGCGCAATCCTACGAGCAGTTCTTC. The full variable domain, completed using reference TRBV2 and TRBJ2-1, is EPEVTQTPSHQVTQMGQEVILRCVPISNHLYFYWYRQILGQKVEFLVSFYNNEISEKSEIFDDQFSVERPDGSNFTLKIRSTKLEDSAMYFCASGRLAQSYEQFFGPGTRLTVL.

The rearrangement links TRBV18 to TRBJ2-4, with 9 bases fitting TRBD1. The CDR3 covers 17 residues. Unmatched junction bases numbered 13, after V lost 2 bases and J lost 8 bases. Germline loops: CDR1 KGHSH, CDR2 LQKENI. CDR3 nucleotides: TGTGCCAGCTCACCAGAAAGTCGGGACAGGGTCTGGGACATTCAGTACTTC. Protein: CASSPESRDRVWDIQYF.

In its sample, this clonotype was seen many times. The chain employs TRBV2 and TRBJ2-7, with D unclear. This CDR3 spans 14 amino acids. The V end lost 2 bases, the J end lost 3 bases, and 11 bases lay between the germline ends. Looked up from germline, CDR1 is SNHLY and CDR2 is FYNNEI. CDR3 DNA: TGTGCCAGCAGTGAATTCGGAGTCGTCTACGAGCAGTACTTC. This gives the protein CASSEFGVVYEQYF.

The genes are TRBV27 and TRBJ2-7; TRBD2 might be the D (5 bases). CDR3 length: 14 amino acids. Germline V gene lookup returns CDR1 MNHEY and CDR2 SMNVEV (reference sequence). V lost 6 bases and J lost 0, with 12 bases in between. Here the CDR3 reads CASSLLEGSYEQYF. The CDR3 nucleotides are TGTGCCAGCAGCCTCCTTGAGGGCTCCTACGAGCAGTACTTC.

This chain uses TRBV28 with TRBJ1-2; the match to TRBD1 covers 8 bases. V dropped 5 bases and J dropped 5; count of bases not matched to a gene: 10. The CDR3 totals 15 residues. The germline CDR1 and CDR2 sequences are MDHEN and SYDVKM. In DNA, the CDR3 is TGTGCCAGCAGTCCCCCCGGGACAGGCTATTATGGCTACACCTTC. It encodes CASSPPGTGYYGYTF.